This TCR beta chain was retrieved from a study of T-cell reconstitution after alpha-beta-depleted transplantation in children. General study findings and limits: Fresh T-cell production supplied most of the T-cell counts and diversity seen one year after transplant. Some patients showed high day-60 TCRbeta diversity, which derived from surviving recipient T cells and thymic progenitors.

As concerns this clonotype: Antigen: not known.

V was clipped by 4 bases and J by 4 bases; unmatched bases: 9. From germline, CDR1 is SEHNR and CDR2 FQNEAQ (reference sequence). The length of the CDR3 is 16 residues. A TCRbeta library incorporating unique molecular identifiers was prepared. TCRdb re-called the PCR reads through MiXCR, storing one row per CDR3 protein. The data contain about 600,000 distinct CDR3 sequences, 13% of them singletons. The sequence derives from a male patient between 5 and 17 years old who had a stem cell transplant for acute myeloid leukemia, so the T cells may come from the graft donor. The sequencing here drew on PBMCs, mostly from graft donor cells, taken 360 days after TCRalphabeta/CD19-depleted stem cell transplant. V is TRBV7-9 and J is TRBJ2-1, with TRBD2 matching over 8 bases. For the CDR3, the DNA is TGTGCCAGCAGCTCTTTAGCGGGAACAATTTACAATGAGCAGTTCTTC. Residues: CASSSLAGTIYNEQFF.